The entry below gives a single TCR beta chain sequence along with its context. Its antigen is as yet unknown. Data came from immunoSEQ multiplex PCR; TCRdb stores just in-frame clones and leaves some out. Of about 8,500 clones in the sample, around 80% were seen once. The data belong to a study of regulatory and conventional T cells in RAG deficiency. General observations from the study: Control T-cell subsets had markedly higher Shannon entropy and lower Simpson indices than RAG-deficient patients. Treg unique TCR beta sequences were approximately 99-fold fewer in Omenn syndrome and CID/AS patients than controls.

The sample also formed part of further work on regulatory T cells. That investigation notes: The PCR used 52 TRBV and 13 TRBJ primers.

This receptor was obtained from a human donor in good health. Source material: CD8+ T cells sorted from blood.

This CDR3 is CASSLGEQFF. In nucleotides, the CDR3 is TGTGCCAGCAGCTTAGGCGAGCAGTTCTTC. The V call is TRBV7-9, the J call TRBJ2-1; D gene uncertain. CDR1 and CDR2 (germline): SEHNR, FQNEAQ (reference sequence). The CDR3 has 10 amino acids. The V gene lost 1 base and the J gene lost 10 bases, with 2 bases spanning the gap.